Given below is one TCR beta chain in context. The clone's antigen remains unknown. No much larger clone is present one base from it, and per-base qualities are unavailable. The cohort consisted of approximately 690 healthy bone marrow donors. At the time of sampling, every cohort member was nominally healthy, though immune exposures that went unrecorded were likely present. Of the roughly 620 cohort members, 250 to 300 had positive CMV serostatus and roughly 330 had negative CMV serostatus, and CMV serostatus was not recorded for the donor. Every donor gave a peripheral blood sample, and the peripheral blood mononuclear cells from that sample were used for TCR beta sequencing. The Qiagen DNeasy Blood Extraction Kit was used to extract genomic DNA from the blood cell samples. Library generation was performed with the immunoSEQ multiplex PCR assay. The multiplex PCR relied on a mix of 60 forward primers for TCR Vbeta segments and 13 reverse primers for TCR Jbeta segments. The CDR3 region of rearranged TCR beta genes was amplified from genomic DNA with a multiplex PCR assay. The Illumina HiSeq System was used to sequence the amplified TCR beta libraries as 87-base-pair reads. The study's processing was this. Across the roughly 670 repertoires, a later analysis counted 60 million to 90 million unique TCR beta chains, 9.5 million to 12 million of which were shared by at least two donors. A nearest-neighbor algorithm error-corrected the raw reads and collapsed the reads into unique sequences, merging closely related sequences to remove PCR and sequencing errors. Alignment of CDR3 sequences to IMGT reference sequences was used to assign V, D and J gene segments. Each retained sequence needed at least a six-nucleotide match to both a V gene segment and a J gene segment. A rearrangement was called productive if the CDR3 had no stop codons and remained in frame with V and J, and every other rearrangement was called non-productive. CDR3 was defined according to IMGT convention as the region running from the second conserved V-encoded cysteine to the conserved J-encoded phenylalanine. The earlier analysis of about 590 of the donors excluded sequences that lacked an unambiguous match to a single V gene segment. An earlier analysis of 500 to 600 of the donors classified V segments as functional when productive rearrangements were above 56.7% and as segregating when the standard deviation between donors was above 5%. To diagnose cytomegalovirus status from the catalog of TCR beta chain sequences, a statistical classification framework was built. A later analysis assigned V and J genes by comparing TCR nucleotide sequences with IMGT/GENE-DB human TR gene sequences. In a later analysis, CDR3 sequences and most-parsimonious VDJ recombination scenarios were assigned using the TCRdist pipeline. In a later analysis, every TCR beta chain was defined by the combination of its CDR3 amino acid sequence and its V-gene family, and reads without a unique V-gene family were dropped. To address suspected cross-contamination and a sequencing artifact, a later analysis removed around 590 highly shared, low-generation-probability nucleotide sequences. For each public chain, a later analysis derived a clonal expansion index from normalized ranks of inferred template counts within each repertoire. In a later analysis, generation probabilities were computed using a VDJ recombination model fitted to out-of-frame rearrangements, and the results were checked against IGoR. In a later analysis, hypergeometric tests were used to score TCR-TCR, TCR-HLA and TCR-CMV co-occurrence, with a repertoire-size bias correction applied to TCR pairs. In a later analysis, false discovery rates were estimated by permuting HLA or CMV assignments 20 times. In a later analysis, co-occurring TCRs were grouped using DBSCAN, with TCRdist sequence similarity added in when clustering inside HLA-allele-positive subsets. For co-occurrence clustering, repertoires with fewer than 30,000 or more than 120,000 public chains were excluded, along with 4 to 6 repertoires with anomalous nucleotide sharing. This immuneACCESS table, as held by TCRdb, lists in-frame sequences with V and J called but not all clones. Of the missing ones, under half trace to an unresolved V gene in checked studies; the others have no known cause. The V and J calls and the clone size are those of that table, but D and trimming were determined from the DNA. Within this sample are 55,000 to 65,000 clones, with approximately 80% of them counted one time only. The ten most abundant clones make up 1.5% to 2% of the sample.

Germline trimming amounts to 0 bases on V and 6 bases on J, with 5 as the count of junction bases outside the gene matches. The CDR3, from cysteine to phenylalanine, totals 16 residues. The entry retains the CDR3 DNA only, 48 bases that are in frame from base 1. Taken from the germline V gene, the CDR1 and CDR2 loops are SGHTA and FQGTGA. These data come from a study of cytomegalovirus exposure and HLA in healthy donors (dated by TCRdb to 2017 to 2019). For the study in its entirety: An earlier analysis of roughly 500 of the donors reported 250 to 300 Gb of sequence data and more than 90 million unique TCR beta sequences from 150 million to 200 million T cells. An early release covering approximately 600 HLA-typed donors comprised about 320 gigabases of sequencing data and tens of millions of unique TCR sequences. The genetic ancestry cluster associated with self-reported Caucasian donors included roughly 84% of the 350 to 500 genotyped donors. The study aimed to test whether signatures of past pathogen exposure could be identified by cataloging public T cell receptors. The T cell repertoires of around 730 subjects were profiled by immunosequencing and related to cytomegalovirus serostatus. In addition to the first cohort of 666 subjects, a separate validation cohort of 120 different subjects was used. To predict cytomegalovirus infection status, the study brought together high-throughput TCR immunosequencing, statistical association of individual TCRs with disease status, and machine learning. A later analysis re-analyzed previously published TCR beta repertoires from roughly 630 donors and added high-resolution HLA genotyping to study TCR occurrence patterns. The later analysis used no new phenotypic data to find candidate immune exposures, relying instead on TCR beta sequences and their occurrence across donors. An earlier analysis of 587 of the donors used high-throughput TCR beta sequencing to judge whether each TCR beta V gene segment behaved as functional or pseudogenic. Donor age, sex, ethnicity and CMV serostatus were compiled together with the repertoire data. A later genetic analysis used genome-wide SNP genotypes for about 60% of the roughly 700 donors, treating that subset as a discovery cohort. All discovery cohort repertoires had been generated on a single sequencing platform. Class I and class II HLA loci were covered by the typing at four-digit resolution. The number of donors typed differed by locus, with roughly 620-630 for A, B, C, DRB1 and DQB1, roughly 550 for DQA1, over 600 for DPA1, and around 430 for DPB1. Five DR-DQ haplotypes were handled as single units for association and clustering because linkage in the cohort was strong. Among about 400 genotyped donors of the cohort, an average of approximately 220,000 unique TCR beta nucleotide sequences was sequenced per donor, of which 15% to 20% were non-productive. Beyond this particular receptor, the publication reports: A cluster of highly shared sequence variants was judged likely to represent a technical artifact of the sequencing pipeline. According to a later analysis, most CMV-associated TCR beta chains appeared to be HLA-restricted, and the HLA associations seemed to be driven largely by CMV exposure. CMV serostatus was the only immune exposure information available for the cohort. The study gave a list of about 150 TCR beta chains associated with cytomegalovirus. A later analysis found that TCR association rates varied across HLA loci, with DRB1 alleles showing the most associated TCRs and HLA-C alleles the fewest. A later genetic analysis reported fewer N-insertions in productive TCRs among donors in an Asian-associated ancestry cluster than the roughly 620-donor mean. Broadly in line with IMGT annotations, most TCR beta V segments showed up in productive rearrangements about 87% or about 30% of the time in an earlier analysis of 587 of the donors. Several of the top co-occurrence clusters appeared to be linked to parvovirus B19, influenza, CMV and Epstein-Barr virus, according to a later analysis. The classifier was reported to diagnose cytomegalovirus status with high specificity and sensitivity in both the original cohort and the validation cohort. Some IMGT-functional V segments, including TRBV6-2 and TRBV6-3, could not be told apart with the 87-base-pair reads, so those segments were excluded. Roughly 17 rarely observed V segments, including chromosome 9 orphons, were excluded from the earlier analysis of almost 600 of the donors because counts were too low. Across donors, most TCR sequences were observed very rarely, whereas some public TCRs were present in many individuals. Only TCR beta chains were sequenced in this cohort, and the absence of alpha or paired-chain data limited detectable features. Correlated functional status among segregating V segments might reflect linkage disequilibrium, but an unknown experimental factor could not be ruled out. An association between a missense DCLRE1C variant and V-gene and J-gene trimming of TCR beta chains was found in a later genetic analysis and replicated in an independent cohort. In vitro tests confirmed that a few of the cytomegalovirus-associated TCR beta chains recognize cytomegalovirus antigens. A further reported finding was that TCR beta sequences accurately predicted the HLA-A and HLA-B alleles for most subjects in the first cohort. A later analysis associated roughly 17,000 TCR beta sequences with specific HLA alleles at a false discovery rate of 0.05. In a later analysis, HLA-associated TCR beta chains showed more clonal expansion and lower generation probabilities than non-associated chains that were equally common. Presence/absence analyses assumed roughly uniform sequencing depth across donors, an assumption that may not hold. Strong co-occurrence of HLA alleles, especially DR and DQ, made assigning TCR associations to individual alleles difficult. Because HLA typing was missing for some donors at each locus, association tests included only the typed subset. The authors suggested that the approach could potentially be generalized to other disease states and immunological phenotypes.

The sequence derives from a human donor in good health. The sequence links TRBV7-3 to TRBJ2-1, and TRBD2 aligns with 10 junction nucleotides. Material for sequencing was PBMCs. Here the CDR3 is given as CASSLTASGGINEQFF. In nucleotides, the sequence is TGTGCCAGCAGCTTAACGGCTAGCGGGGGCATCAATGAGCAGTTCTTC.